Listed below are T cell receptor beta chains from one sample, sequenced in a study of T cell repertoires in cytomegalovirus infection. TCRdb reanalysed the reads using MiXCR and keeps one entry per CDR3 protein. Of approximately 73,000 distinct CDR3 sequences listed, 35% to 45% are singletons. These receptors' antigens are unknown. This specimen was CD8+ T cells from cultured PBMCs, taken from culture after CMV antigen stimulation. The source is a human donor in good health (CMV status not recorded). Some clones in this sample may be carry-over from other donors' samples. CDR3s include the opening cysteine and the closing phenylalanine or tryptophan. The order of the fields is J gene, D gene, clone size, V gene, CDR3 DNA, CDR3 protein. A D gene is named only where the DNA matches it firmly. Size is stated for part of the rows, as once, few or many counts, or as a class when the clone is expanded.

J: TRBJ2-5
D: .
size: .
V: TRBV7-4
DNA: TGTGCCAGCAGCTTAGAGGCCTACCCAGAGACCCAGTACTTC
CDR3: CASSLEAYPETQYF

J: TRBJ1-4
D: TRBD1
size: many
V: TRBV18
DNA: TGTGCCAGCTCACCAGGGGGACAGATACTTAATGAAAAACTGTTTTTT
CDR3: CASSPGGQILNEKLFF

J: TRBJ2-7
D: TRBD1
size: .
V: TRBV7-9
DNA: TGTGCCAGCAGCCCCCCGTGGGGACAGGGGGCCTACGAGCAGTACTTC
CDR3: CASSPPWGQGAYEQYF

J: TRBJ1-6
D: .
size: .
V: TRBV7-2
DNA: TGTGCCAGCAGCTTGGTAGCGTCCTATAATTCACCCCTCCACTTT
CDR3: CASSLVASYNSPLHF

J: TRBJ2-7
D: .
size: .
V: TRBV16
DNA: TGTGCCAGCAGCCAATCCGTCGGCTACGAGCAGTACTTC
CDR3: CASSQSVGYEQYF

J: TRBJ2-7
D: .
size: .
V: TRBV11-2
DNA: TGTGCCAGCAGCGTCGACAAGTCGGGGTACGAGCAGTACTTC
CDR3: CASSVDKSGYEQYF

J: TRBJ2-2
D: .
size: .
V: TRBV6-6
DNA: TGTGCCAGCAGTTACCTAGAGAACACCGGGGAGCTGTTTTTT
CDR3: CASSYLENTGELFF

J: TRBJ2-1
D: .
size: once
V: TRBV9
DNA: TGTGCCAGCAGCGTAGAGGGGGGCCACTACAATGAGCAGTTCTTC
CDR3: CASSVEGGHYNEQFF

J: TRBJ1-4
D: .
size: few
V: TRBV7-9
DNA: TGTGCCAGCAGCTTAGTTACAGGGAGTGAAAAACTGTTTTTT
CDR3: CASSLVTGSEKLFF

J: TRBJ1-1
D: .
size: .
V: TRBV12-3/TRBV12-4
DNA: TGTGCCAGCAGGCGAAAAGGGGGGGCGGATGAAGCTTTCTTT
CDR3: CASRRKGGADEAFF

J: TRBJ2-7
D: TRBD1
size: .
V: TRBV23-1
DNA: TGCGCCAGCAGTCAAATTTCTAGCCTTACGGACAGGGAGTACGAGCAGTACTTC
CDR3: CASSQISSLTDREYEQYF

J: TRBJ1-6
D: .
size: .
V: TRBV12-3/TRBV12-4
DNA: TGTGCCAGCAGTTTAATACCCCACACGAGTTCACCCCTCCACTTT
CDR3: CASSLIPHTSSPLHF

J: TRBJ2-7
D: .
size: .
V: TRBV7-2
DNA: TGTGCCAGCAGCTTAGAGGGGACATCCTCCTACGAGCAGTACTTC
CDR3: CASSLEGTSSYEQYF

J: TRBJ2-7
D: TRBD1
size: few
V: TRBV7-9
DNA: TGTGCCAGCAGCTTCGTGACAGGGGGTCTGTACGAGCAGTACTTC
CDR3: CASSFVTGGLYEQYF

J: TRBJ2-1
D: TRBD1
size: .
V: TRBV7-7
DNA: TGTGCTAGCAGCACCGGGACAGGGGCTTACAATAAGCAGTTCTTC
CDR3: CASSTGTGAYNKQFF

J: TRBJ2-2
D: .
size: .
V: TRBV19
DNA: TGTGCCAGTAGTACGCAGGGAGGGGGCACCGGGGAGCTGTTTTTT
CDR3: CASSTQGGGTGELFF

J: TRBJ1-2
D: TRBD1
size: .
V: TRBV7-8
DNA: TGTGCCAGCAGCTTAGCGCTGGGACAGGGGGCGCTTGGCTACACCTTC
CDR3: CASSLALGQGALGYTF

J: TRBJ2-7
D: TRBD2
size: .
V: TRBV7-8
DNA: TGTGCCAGCAGCTTATTGCCTAGCGGGGGATCCTACGAGCAGTACTTC
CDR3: CASSLLPSGGSYEQYF

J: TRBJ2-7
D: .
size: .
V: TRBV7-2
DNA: TGTGCCAGCAGCCCCACCGTGAGCTACGAGCAGTACTTC
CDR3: CASSPTVSYEQYF

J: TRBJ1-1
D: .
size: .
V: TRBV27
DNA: TGTGCCACCAAAAGACAGAACACTGAAGCTTTCTTT
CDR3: CATKRQNTEAFF

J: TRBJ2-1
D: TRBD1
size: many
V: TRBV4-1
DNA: TGCGCCAGCAGCCGAAGAGAACAGGGGATCGGGCAGTTCTTC
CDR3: CASSRREQGIGQFF

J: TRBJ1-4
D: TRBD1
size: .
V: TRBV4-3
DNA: TGCGCCAGCAGCCAAGATTCCCCAGGGGGATATGAAAAACTGTTTTTT
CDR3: CASSQDSPGGYEKLFF

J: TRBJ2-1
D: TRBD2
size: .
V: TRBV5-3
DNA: TGTGCCAGCAGCTTTGGGGCTGCGGGGGGCTCCTACAATGAGCAGTTCTTC
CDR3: CASSFGAAGGSYNEQFF

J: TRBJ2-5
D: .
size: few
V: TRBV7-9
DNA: TGTGCCAGCACCCTGCCCAAGGTCGACGAGACCCAGTACTTC
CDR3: CASTLPKVDETQYF

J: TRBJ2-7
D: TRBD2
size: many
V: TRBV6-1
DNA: TGTGCCAGCAGTCAATCTAGCGGGGGGGATTACGAGCAGTACTTC
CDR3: CASSQSSGGDYEQYF

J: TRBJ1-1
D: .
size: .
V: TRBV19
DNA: TGTGCCAGTAGTATAACAGCTGAAGCTTTCTTT
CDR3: CASSITAEAFF

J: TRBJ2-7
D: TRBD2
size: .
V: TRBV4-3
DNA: TGCGCCAGCAGCCAAGATGGAACGGGGGGGGCTACCTACGAGCAGTACTTC
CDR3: CASSQDGTGGATYEQYF

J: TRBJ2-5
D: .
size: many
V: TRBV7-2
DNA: TGTGCCAGCAGCTTAGTGGCAGGGCCTTCGGAGACCCAGTACTTC
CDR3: CASSLVAGPSETQYF

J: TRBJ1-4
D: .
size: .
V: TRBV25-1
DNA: TGTGCCAGCAGTGAATTCGGAAATAATGAAAAACTGTTTTTT
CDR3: CASSEFGNNEKLFF

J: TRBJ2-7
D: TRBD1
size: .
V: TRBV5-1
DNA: TGCGCCAGCAGCCCCAGACAGGGAATCGAGAACGAGCAGTACTTC
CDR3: CASSPRQGIENEQYF

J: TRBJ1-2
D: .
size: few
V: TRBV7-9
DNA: TGTGCCAGCAGCTTAGTAGCAGGGGACGTCGGCTACACCTTC
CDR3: CASSLVAGDVGYTF

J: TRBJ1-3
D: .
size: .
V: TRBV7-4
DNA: TGTGCCAGCACCAGCCCACGGGACATCTCTGGAAACACCATATATTTT
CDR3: CASTSPRDISGNTIYF

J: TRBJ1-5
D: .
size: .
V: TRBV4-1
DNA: TGCGCCAGCAGCTTGGACGGGAGCAATCAGCCCCAGCATTTT
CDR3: CASSLDGSNQPQHF

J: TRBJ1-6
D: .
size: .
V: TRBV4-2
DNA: TGTGCCAGCAGCCAAGAACAGGGCCTCTATAATTCACCCCTCCACTTT
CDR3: CASSQEQGLYNSPLHF

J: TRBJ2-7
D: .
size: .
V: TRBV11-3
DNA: TGTGCCAGCAGCTTAGGGGGGTTCGCCGAGCAGTACTTC
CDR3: CASSLGGFAEQYF

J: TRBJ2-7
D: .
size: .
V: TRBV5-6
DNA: TGTGCCAGCAGCTACGGGACACCGTACGAGCAGTACTTC
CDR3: CASSYGTPYEQYF

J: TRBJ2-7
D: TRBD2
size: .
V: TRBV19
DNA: TGTGCCAGTAGTCGGACTAGCTTCCACGAGCAGTACTTC
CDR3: CASSRTSFHEQYF

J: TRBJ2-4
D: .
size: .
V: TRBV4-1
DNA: TGCGCCAGCAGCCTCCCTCCGCGGGGAGCAAACATTCAGTACTTC
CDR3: CASSLPPRGANIQYF

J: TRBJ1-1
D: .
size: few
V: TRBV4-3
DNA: TGCGCCAGCAGCCAAGATTCGCAGGGTGGGGACACTGAAGCTTTCTTT
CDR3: CASSQDSQGGDTEAFF

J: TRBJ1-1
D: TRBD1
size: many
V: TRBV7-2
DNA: TGTGCCAGCACCCTAACAGGGGCGGGCACTGAAGCTTTCTTT
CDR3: CASTLTGAGTEAFF

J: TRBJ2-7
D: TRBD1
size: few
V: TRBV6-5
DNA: TGTGCCAGCAAGGAGGGGCCAGGGGGCTTCAACGAGCAGTACTTC
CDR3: CASKEGPGGFNEQYF

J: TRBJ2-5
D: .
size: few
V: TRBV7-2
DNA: TGTGCCAGCAGCCCGGGGGCGCATCCAGAGACCCAGTACTTC
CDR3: CASSPGAHPETQYF

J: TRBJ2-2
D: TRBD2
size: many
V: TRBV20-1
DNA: TGCAGTGCTAGAGACGGGGGGAGTCCCGGGGAGCTGTTTTTT
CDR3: CSARDGGSPGELFF

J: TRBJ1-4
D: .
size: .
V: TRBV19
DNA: TGTGCCAGTGCATCCTATACCCGCAGCAGGGGACGAAAAATTTACTCGTTTTTT
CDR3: CASASYTRSRGRKIYSFF

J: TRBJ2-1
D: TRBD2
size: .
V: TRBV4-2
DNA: TGTGCCAGCAGCCAAGAGGAGGGACTAGCGTGGAATGAGCAGTTCTTC
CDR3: CASSQEEGLAWNEQFF

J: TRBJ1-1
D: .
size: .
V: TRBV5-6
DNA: TGTGCCAGCAGCTTGTCTACCCAGGGCTGGATGAACACTGAAGCTTTCTTT
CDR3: CASSLSTQGWMNTEAFF

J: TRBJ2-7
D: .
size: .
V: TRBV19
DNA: TGTGCCAGTGGACGGAGTCCCTACGAGCAGTACTTC
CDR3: CASGRSPYEQYF

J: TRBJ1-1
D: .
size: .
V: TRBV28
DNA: TGTGCCAGCAGGACGGACGGCGCTGAAGCTTTCTTT
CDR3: CASRTDGAEAFF

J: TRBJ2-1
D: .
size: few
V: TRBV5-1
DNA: TGCGCCAGCAGCTTCGACAGTTACAATGAGCAGTTCTTC
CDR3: CASSFDSYNEQFF

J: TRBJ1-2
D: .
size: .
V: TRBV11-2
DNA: TGTGCCAGCAGCGCGCCGGACAGCACCTATGGCTACACCTTC
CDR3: CASSAPDSTYGYTF

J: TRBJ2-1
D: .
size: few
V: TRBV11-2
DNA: TGTGCCAGCAGCTCCGACTATCTATCCTACAATGAGCAGTTCTTC
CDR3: CASSSDYLSYNEQFF

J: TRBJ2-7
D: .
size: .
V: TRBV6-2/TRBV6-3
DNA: TGTGCCAGCAGTTCCGGACGGTCCAACTACGAGCAGTACTTC
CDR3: CASSSGRSNYEQYF

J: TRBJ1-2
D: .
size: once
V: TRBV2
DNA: TGTGCCAGCCAGAGGCCCGTGACAGCAAGAATCTATGGCTACACCTTC
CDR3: CASQRPVTARIYGYTF

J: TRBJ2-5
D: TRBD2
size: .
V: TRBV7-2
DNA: TGTGCCAGCAGCTTGTCGGGGGGGATACAAGAGACCCAGTACTTC
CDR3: CASSLSGGIQETQYF

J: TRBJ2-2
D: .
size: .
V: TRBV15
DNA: TGTGCCACCAGAGGGATTCGGGGGCAGGCCCATCCTGCCGACACCGGGGAGCTGTTTTTT
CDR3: CATRGIRGQAHPADTGELFF

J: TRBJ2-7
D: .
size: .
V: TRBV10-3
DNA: TGTGCCATCAGTGAAACAGGGCACGGTCGCTACGAGCAGTACTTC
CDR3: CAISETGHGRYEQYF

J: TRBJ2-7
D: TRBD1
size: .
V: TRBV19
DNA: TGTGCCAGTAGTAACTACAGGGGGCATAGCGAGCAGTACTTC
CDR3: CASSNYRGHSEQYF

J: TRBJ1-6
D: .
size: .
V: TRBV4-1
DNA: TGCGCCAGCAGCCAAGTAGCCCGACGACAGGCCAACAATTCACCCCTCCACTTT
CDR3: CASSQVARRQANNSPLHF

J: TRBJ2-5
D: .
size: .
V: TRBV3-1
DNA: TGTGCCAGCAGCCAAGTTGGACAGCAAGAGACCCAGTACTTC
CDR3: CASSQVGQQETQYF

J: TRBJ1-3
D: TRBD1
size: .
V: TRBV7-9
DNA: TGTGCCAGCAGCCGACCCGGGGACAGGGATCCCACTGGAAACACCATATATTTT
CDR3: CASSRPGDRDPTGNTIYF